This T cell receptor (beta chain) is drawn from a study of blood T cell repertoires in COVID-19. Study at large: T cells, B-cell-depleted T cells, or PBMCs provided the cDNA or gDNA that served as material.

The CDR3 totals 14 residues. V was clipped by 6 bases and J by 7 bases, with 13 bases between them. Germline V gives CDR1 SGHDN, CDR2 FVKESK. The authors' processing: For nucleated cells, counts were estimated from reference gene primer amplification. Sequencing was performed with immunoSEQ multiplex PCR; in TCRdb, only in-frame clones are kept and a portion is missing. That table is the source of V, J and clone size, and D and trimming were worked out from the DNA. The sample shows approximately 89,000 clones, 70% to 90% of them seen only once. The rearrangement links TRBV14 to TRBJ1-6; D gene ambiguous. The specimen was peripheral blood. This clonotype was sampled from a man between 65 and 79 years old with acute or convalescent COVID-19. The CDR3 DNA is TGTGCCAGCAGTTACGAACAGTGGAATTCACCCCTCCACTTT. This translates into CASSYEQWNSPLHF. Full variable domain (outside the CDR3, taken from reference TRBV14 and TRBJ1-6): EAGVTQFPSHSVIEKGQTVTLRCDPISGHDNLYWYRRVMGKEIKFLLHFVKESKQDESGMPNNRFLAERTGGTYSTLKVQPAELEDSGVYFCASSYEQWNSPLHFGNGTRLTVT.